Shown below are 29 T cell receptor beta chains from a single sample sequenced in a study of PD-1 blockade in classical Hodgkin lymphoma. No patient escaped relapse after autologous stem cell transplantation, and brentuximab vedotin exposure varied. It was by magnetic negative selection that CD8+ T cells were isolated from thawed PBMCs. Using immunoSEQ multiplex PCR, the repertoire was profiled, and TCRdb retains in-frame clones only, with some absent. The sample records 10,000 to 15,000 clones, approximately 79% being singletons. Sequenced material: CD8+ T cells from blood, taken at baseline. These receptors all stem from a human donor with classical Hodgkin lymphoma.

The chain uses TRBV7-8 and TRBJ2-3; 7 positions match TRBD2. The CDR3 consists of 15 residues. The trim removed 1 base at V and 6 bases at J, leaving 7 bases unmatched. The V gene's germline CDR1 is SGHVS and CDR2 FQNEAQ. The CDR3 loop reads CASSLVERGVDTQYF. Here the CDR3 DNA reads TGTGCCAGCAGCTTAGTGGAGCGGGGCGTTGATACGCAGTATTTT.

The chain joins TRBV7-2 to TRBJ1-1, with D tentatively TRBD1 (5 bases). V was clipped by 1 base and J by 11 bases, with 11 bases between them. CDR3 length: 12 amino acids. Germline V gene sequence: CDR1 SGHTA, CDR2 FQGNSA. The CDR3 sequence: CASSLVWDVAFF. As DNA, the CDR3 is TGTGCCAGCAGCTTAGTGTGGGACGTGGCTTTCTTT.

This sequence joins TRBV29-1 and TRBJ2-1, with a weak D call TRBD1 (6 bases). Trimming removed 0 bases from V and 0 bases from J, with 15 bases in between. The CDR3 sequence is 17 residues long. Germline V CDR1 and CDR2: SQVTM, ANQGSEA. The CDR3 is CSVEDRQTGHSYNEQFF. The CDR3 nucleotides are TGCAGCGTTGAAGATCGTCAAACAGGGCACTCCTACAATGAGCAGTTCTTC.

This clone came up once. The chain carries TRBV11-1 and TRBJ2-1; 10 bases line up with TRBD2. This CDR3 region has 16 residues. CDR1 and CDR2 from the germline V gene are SGHAT and FQDESV (reference sequence). Unmatched junction bases numbered 5, after V lost 2 bases and J lost 4 bases. The CDR3 protein is CASSLTTSGTYNEQFF. For the CDR3, the DNA is TGTGCCAGCAGCTTAACTACTAGCGGGACTTACAATGAGCAGTTCTTC.

The V call is TRBV4-1, the J call TRBJ1-5; D unclear. Trimming stripped 3 bases from V and 0 bases from J, with 12 bases between. The CDR3 is 16 amino acids. CDR1 is MGHRA, CDR2 YSYEKL, per germline. DNA of the CDR3: TGCGCCAGCAGCCACTCCGATATCTATAGCAATCAGCCCCAGCATTTT. Translating gives CASSHSDIYSNQPQHF.

The V and J genes are TRBV7-2 and TRBJ2-7; the match to TRBD1 covers 8 bases. Germline trimming cut 4 bases from V and 1 base from J; bases unmatched to any gene: 6. CDR1 is SGHTA, CDR2 FQGNSA, per germline. This CDR3 has 15 amino acids. The CDR3 loop is CASSWGQDASYEQYF. The CDR3 region has the DNA TGTGCCAGCAGCTGGGGACAGGATGCATCCTACGAGCAGTACTTC.

The chain joins TRBV7-7 to TRBJ2-7, with a possible D match to TRBD2 (5 bases). V was cut by 5 bases and J by 5 bases, with 13 bases left in between. CDR3 length: 13 amino acids. Germline V gene data show CDR1 as SSHAT and CDR2 as FNYEAQ (reference sequence). The CDR3 reads CASSVGGGNEQYF. For the CDR3, the DNA is TGTGCCAGCAGCGTAGGAGGAGGTAACGAGCAGTACTTC. The variable domain in full, completed from reference TRBV7-7 and TRBJ2-7, reads GAGVSQSPRYKVTKRGQDVTLRCDPISSHATLYWYQQALGQGPEFLTYFNYEAQPDKSGLPSDRFSAERPEGSISTLTIQRTEQRDSAMYRCASSVGGGNEQYFGPGTRLTVT.

CDR3 in amino acids: CASKVRRDSHQDQPQHF. CDR3 coding DNA: TGTGCCAGCAAGGTTCGGCGGGACAGCCACCAAGATCAGCCCCAGCATTTT. The chain couples TRBV2 to TRBJ1-5; 7 nucleotides match TRBD1. The ends lost 7 bases at V and 5 bases at J; junction bases unmatched: 17. The CDR3 is 17 amino acids. Germline values: CDR1 SNHLY, CDR2 FYNNEI. The full variable domain, its missing parts supplied by reference TRBV2 and TRBJ1-5, is EPEVTQTPSHQVTQMGQEVILRCVPISNHLYFYWYRQILGQKVEFLVSFYNNEISEKSEIFDDQFSVERPDGSNFTLKIRSTKLEDSAMYFCASKVRRDSHQDQPQHFGDGTRLSIL.

This sequence joins TRBV9 and TRBJ2-7; possible D gene TRBD1, 6 bases. The CDR3 has 16 residues. Germline loops: CDR1 SGDLS, CDR2 YYNGEE. V was trimmed by 0 bases and J by 3 bases, leaving 16 bases between them. The CDR3 region has the DNA TGTGCCAGCAGCGTAGCTTTGGCAGGGGAAATCTACGAGCAGTACTTC. Its protein is CASSVALAGEIYEQYF.

This chain uses TRBV2 with TRBJ2-7; D is possibly TRBD1 or TRBD2 (5 bases each). Trimming took off 6 bases at V and 3 bases at J, with 15 bases between the two ends. This CDR3 contains 14 residues. Germline V gives CDR1 SNHLY, CDR2 FYNNEI. The CDR3 loop reads CASSSTGRDYEQYF. The CDR3 DNA follows: TGTGCCAGCAGCAGCACGGGACGGGACTACGAGCAGTACTTC. Complete variable domain (other parts from reference TRBV2 and TRBJ2-7): EPEVTQTPSHQVTQMGQEVILRCVPISNHLYFYWYRQILGQKVEFLVSFYNNEISEKSEIFDDQFSVERPDGSNFTLKIRSTKLEDSAMYFCASSSTGRDYEQYFGPGTRLTVT.

V gene TRBV27 combines with J gene TRBJ1-2, with 8 bases that match TRBD1. There are 15 residues in the CDR3. Germline V gene sequence: CDR1 MNHEY, CDR2 SMNVEV (reference sequence). V gave up 5 bases and J gave up 0 bases; unmatched junction bases: 5. CDR3 nucleotide sequence: TGTGCCAGCAGTCCCGGGACAGGCCCTAACTATGGCTACACCTTC. Its translation: CASSPGTGPNYGYTF.

The chain uses TRBV7-3 and TRBJ2-3; 15 bases line up with TRBD2. Germline CDR1 and CDR2: SGHTA and FQGTGA. CDR3 length equals 18 residues. The trim removed 5 bases at V and 2 bases at J, leaving 8 bases unmatched. The CDR3, as DNA: TGTGCCAGCAGCCGAAGTGGGACTAGCGGGGGGTTCACAGATACGCAGTATTTT. It codes for CASSRSGTSGGFTDTQYF.

This rearrangement joins TRBV5-5 to TRBJ1-2; no clear D gene. Deletions cut 1 base from V and 7 bases from J, with 14 bases between. Germline lookup yields CDR1 SGHKS and CDR2 YYEKEE (reference sequence). This CDR3 is built from 14 residues. CDR3 sequence: CASSLMADPFGYTF. The CDR3 bases are TGTGCCAGCAGCTTGATGGCAGACCCCTTTGGCTACACCTTC.

The J gene is TRBJ2-7, the V gene TRBV28; the D is unclear. Germline CDR1 reads MDHEN; CDR2 reads SYDVKM. Trimming cost V 3 bases and J 3 bases, with 18 bases left between them. This CDR3 spans 16 amino acids. Here the CDR3 reads CASSFPPAGTLYEQYF. The CDR3 nucleotides are TGTGCCAGCAGTTTCCCTCCGGCAGGTACTCTCTACGAGCAGTACTTC.

The gene calls are TRBV7-2 and TRBJ2-3; 7 nucleotides line up with TRBD2. The germline gives CDR1 SGHTA, CDR2 FQGNSA. The CDR3 spans 18 residues. With V trimmed by 4 bases and J by 3 bases, 16 bases remained unmatched. CDR3 sequence reads: CASSSPWEGSQSTDTQYF. CDR3 bases: TGTGCCAGCAGCTCACCATGGGAGGGGAGTCAGAGTACAGATACGCAGTATTTT.

The rearrangement links TRBV6-1 to TRBJ2-7, with D hard to call. The germline V gene encodes CDR1 MNHNS and CDR2 SASEGT. V dropped 6 bases and J dropped 0 bases, with 9 bases sitting between them. This CDR3 is built from 13 residues. For the CDR3, the DNA is TGTGCCAGCAGGGCCCTTATCTCCTACGAGCAGTACTTC. Translation gives CASRALISYEQYF.

V usage is TRBV27 and J usage is TRBJ2-3, with a weak D call TRBD2 (5 bases). The CDR3 runs 14 residues. Trimming removed 9 bases from V and 2 bases from J, with 15 bases in between. Looked up from germline, CDR1 is MNHEY and CDR2 is SMNVEV (reference sequence). CDR3 bases: TGTGCCAGACTTGCACGGAGGCACACAGATACGCAGTATTTT. It translates to CARLARRHTDTQYF.

This clone is a singleton in its sample. The V and J genes are TRBV30 and TRBJ1-1; D is unclear. V shed 0 bases and J shed 3 bases, with 14 bases lying between them. The CDR3 is made up of 15 amino acids. CDR1 is GTSNPN and CDR2 is SVGIG in the germline V gene (reference sequence). The CDR3 sequence: CAWSVHIGPYTEAFF. As DNA, the CDR3 is TGTGCCTGGAGTGTACACATAGGACCTTACACTGAAGCTTTCTTT.

This clone was picked up a small number of times. This rearrangement joins TRBV6-6 to TRBJ1-1; 7 positions agree with TRBD1. V trimming: 2 bases; J trimming: 3 bases; junction bases outside the gene matches: 6. Germline values: CDR1 MNHNY, CDR2 SVGAGI (reference sequence). This CDR3 spans 15 amino acids. CDR3 nucleotides: TGTGCCAGCAGTTACGGCCCAGGGGGAGACACTGAAGCTTTCTTT. Protein sequence: CASSYGPGGDTEAFF.

The V and J genes are TRBV28 and TRBJ1-2, with 8 bases that match TRBD1. The V and J ends lost 3 bases and 4 bases, in that order; junction bases with no gene match: 7. Per germline, CDR1 MDHEN and CDR2 SYDVKM. This CDR3 has 15 residues. The CDR3 is CASSFAWTGIYGYTF. Written as DNA, the CDR3 is TGTGCCAGCAGTTTTGCCTGGACAGGGATCTATGGCTACACCTTC.

This chain joins TRBV19 and TRBJ2-7; no firm D call. The CDR3 sequence is 12 residues long. CDR1 and CDR2 from the germline V gene are LNHDA and SQIVND (reference sequence). Trimming removed 5 bases at V and 5 bases at J, with 10 bases between. The CDR3 region is CASSETFDEQYF. In DNA, the CDR3 is TGTGCCAGTAGTGAGACCTTTGACGAGCAGTACTTC.

The chain has TRBV2 and TRBJ1-2, with 10 bases aligning to TRBD1. The germline CDR1 and CDR2 sequences are SNHLY and FYNNEI. Trimming removed 9 bases from V and 0 bases from J; junction bases left unmatched: 4. The CDR3 sequence is 14 residues long. The CDR3, as DNA: TGTGCCAGTTGGACAGGGGGGACTAACTATGGCTACACCTTC. It specifies CASWTGGTNYGYTF.

DNA of the CDR3: TGTGCCAGATCCTGGGGGGGGGTGGCGAACACTGAAGCTTTCTTT. It is translated as CARSWGGVANTEAFF. The genes are TRBV5-4 and TRBJ1-1; TRBD1 might be the D (5 bases). Germline CDR1 reads SGHNT; CDR2 reads YYREEE (reference sequence). This CDR3 has 15 residues. Trimming removed 8 bases at V and 1 base at J, with 18 bases between.

This chain connects TRBV30 to TRBJ1-2; D is unresolved. In germline, CDR1 is GTSNPN, CDR2 SVGIG (reference sequence). V dropped 1 base and J dropped 5 bases, with 11 bases sitting between them. The CDR3 consists of 13 residues. DNA for the CDR3: TGTGCCTGGAGTGGTGACGGAGGTTATGGCTACACCTTC. The encoded protein is CAWSGDGGYGYTF.

This chain uses TRBV11-1 with TRBJ1-1, with 8 positions matching TRBD1. J gave up 7 bases and V 0 bases, and 7 bases lay outside the gene matches. The CDR3 runs 15 residues. Germline loops: CDR1 SGHAT, CDR2 FQDESV (reference sequence). This chain's CDR3 is CASSLAPSGQGEAFF. CDR3 nucleotide sequence: TGTGCCAGCAGCTTAGCCCCAAGCGGACAGGGTGAAGCTTTCTTT.

This sequence joins TRBV23-1 and TRBJ1-2, with 9 bases identical to TRBD1. TRBV23-1 is identified as an open reading frame with a role that is uncertain. There are 15 residues in the CDR3. The junction had 16 bases not matched to a gene; V was cut back by 6 bases and J by 11 bases. This CDR3 is CASSPRDRERLMYTF. The DNA for the CDR3 is TGCGCCAGCAGCCCGCGGGACAGGGAAAGGTTAATGTACACCTTC.

The V gene is TRBV7-9, the J gene TRBJ2-1; D perhaps matches TRBD2 (5 bases). CDR1 is SEHNR, CDR2 FQNEAQ, per germline (reference sequence). The ends were cut back, 8 bases at V and 6 bases at J, with 17 bases in the middle. This CDR3 region has 14 residues. The CDR3 loop reads CASSDGVRPNEQFF. In DNA form, the CDR3 reads TGTGCCAGCTCCGACGGGGTCAGGCCCAATGAGCAGTTCTTC.

The chain recombines TRBV28 with TRBJ1-2; perhaps TRBD1 as D (5 bases). The V gene lost 9 bases and the J gene lost 7 bases, with 24 bases spanning the gap. Germline V gene sequence: CDR1 MDHEN, CDR2 SYDVKM. The CDR3 covers 15 residues. The CDR3 loop reads CASTRGSLSGSGYTF. CDR3 DNA: TGTGCCAGTACTAGGGGATCCTTATCGGGTAGTGGCTACACCTTC.

The chain has TRBV7-8 and TRBJ2-7, with D perhaps matching TRBD2 (6 bases). The germline V gene encodes CDR1 SGHVS and CDR2 FQNEAQ. The ends were cut back, 5 bases at V and 3 bases at J, with 14 bases in the middle. The CDR3 extends over 14 amino acids. The CDR3 region has the DNA TGTGCCAGCAGCACTTGGGACGGGGGCTACGAGCAGTACTTC. Amino acid sequence: CASSTWDGGYEQYF. The variable domain in full, with the rest retrieved from reference TRBV7-8 and TRBJ2-7, is GAGVSQSPRYKVAKRGQDVALRCDPISGHVSLFWYQQALGQGPEFLTYFQNEAQLDKSGLPSDRFFAERPEGSVSTLKIQRTQQEDSAVYLCASSTWDGGYEQYFGPGTRLTVT.